This TCR beta chain was recovered during a study of T cells after yellow fever vaccination. Study-level information: Fractions of limited cellularity were prepared by means of SMART-Seq v4 Ultra Low Input. Findings and caveats of the study: Peaking on day 5 versus 15, the secondary response was faster but weaker.

With respect to this clonotype: Its antigen is still unknown.

Germline V gene sequence: CDR1 DFQATT, CDR2 SNEGSKA (reference sequence). CDR3 length: 13 residues. The V gene end was trimmed by 4 bases and the J gene end by 2 bases; junction bases not matched to a gene: 3. The study made its TCR cDNA through 5'RACE template switching. That step introduced a universal primer site along with UMIs. MiXCR, applied by TCRdb to the 5' RACE reads, yields one record per CDR3 protein. The table lists 300,000 to 400,000 distinct CDR3 sequences, approximately 3.9% of them singletons, with approximately 25% in the top ten. The rearrangement uses TRBV20-1 and TRBJ2-7; 9 bases align to TRBD1. The source material was PBMCs, sampled 5 days after the yellow fever booster vaccination. This receptor was taken from a man younger than 35 who received the YFV17D yellow fever vaccine. Written as DNA, the CDR3 is TGCAGTGCTATCGGACAGGGGACCTACGAGCAGTACGTC. Its protein is CSAIGQGTYEQYV.